The 5 T cell receptor beta chains presented below share a single source sample, sequenced in a study of T-cell memory formation after mild COVID-19. TCRdb re-analysed the 5' RACE reads in MiXCR, keeping a single row per CDR3 protein. This repertoire shows 190,000 or so distinct CDR3 sequences, 20% to 25% found once; its top ten account for under 30%. Sequenced input: PBMCs or a T cell subset sorted from them (not recorded which). The receptor set was obtained from an adult woman who had mild COVID-19 (a few samples of this study predate the infection). Cell type and time point are not known.

This chain's CDR3 is CASSLGLLDYNEQFF. CDR3 nucleotide sequence: TGTGCCAGCAGCTTAGGCCTACTAGATTATAATGAGCAGTTCTTC. The chain has TRBV7-8 and TRBJ2-1; D may be TRBD2 (5 bases). CDR3 length: 15 residues. The V and J ends lost 1 base and 7 bases respectively, with 14 bases between them. Germline assignment: CDR1 SGHVS and CDR2 FQNEAQ.

The rearrangement links TRBV19 to TRBJ2-4; possible D gene TRBD1, 6 bases. V lost 1 base and J lost 8, with 15 bases in between. The CDR3 consists of 15 residues. Germline V gives CDR1 LNHDA, CDR2 SQIVND (reference sequence). The chain's CDR3 is CASSIGGTPRDIQYF. CDR3 bases: TGTGCCAGTAGTATAGGAGGGACACCTCGGGACATTCAGTACTTC.

The V and J genes are TRBV30 and TRBJ1-2, with unresolved D. The CDR3 totals 14 residues. CDR1 GTSNPN and CDR2 SVGIG come from the germline V gene (reference sequence). The ends were cut back, 2 bases at V and 0 bases at J, with 10 bases in the middle. This CDR3 reads CAWSPAIPNYGYTF. The CDR3 DNA reads as TGTGCCTGGAGTCCCGCCATTCCTAACTATGGCTACACCTTC.

The V and J genes are TRBV11-2 and TRBJ1-1, with D hard to call. The ends were cut back, 1 base at V and 3 bases at J, with 6 bases in the middle. The CDR3 covers 13 residues. The germline V gene encodes CDR1 SGHAT and CDR2 FQNNGV. CDR3 bases: TGTGCCAGCAGCTTAGTGGCGGACACTGAAGCTTTCTTT. Its protein is CASSLVADTEAFF.

This clonotype has just a few counts. This chain joins TRBV2 and TRBJ2-1; 12 bases are shared with TRBD2. The germline gives CDR1 SNHLY, CDR2 FYNNEI. V shed 6 bases, J shed 3 bases, and the junction held 6 bases outside the gene matches. The CDR3 contains 16 residues. CDR3 sequence reads: CASSLGTSGRYNEQFF. The CDR3 DNA follows: TGTGCCAGCAGCCTCGGGACTAGCGGGCGCTACAATGAGCAGTTCTTC.